This T cell receptor beta chain derives from a study of T cell repertoires in cytomegalovirus infection. The overall study: Shared public TCR beta signatures pointed to both CMV infection and a matching HLA type.

Whole-study results and caveats: The ex vivo response was dominated by HLA-C-restricted CMV-specific TCR beta clonotypes. Summed frequency of shared TCR beta families picked out CMV carriers who also had the relevant HLA.

Trimming cost V 3 bases and J 4 bases, with 3 bases left between them. Germline V lookup: CDR1 SEHNR, CDR2 FQNEAQ (reference sequence). The CDR3 totals 12 residues. Via MiXCR, TCRdb re-called the reads, giving one row per CDR3 protein. The sample consists of hundreds of thousands of distinct CDR3 sequences, roughly a sixth of them appearing once. This clonotype was observed at least ten times. Its matching antigen is unknown. The V call is TRBV7-9, the J call TRBJ2-2; the D is unclear. This clonotype originated in a human donor in good health (CMV status not recorded). Some clones in this sample may be carry-over from other donors' samples. What was sequenced was PBMCs. The CDR3 DNA reads TGTGCCAGCAGCTTTCCCACCGGGGAGCTGTTTTTT. It is translated as CASSFPTGELFF.